The sample holds many counts of the clone carrying this T cell receptor beta chain. No antigen is known for it. Time point indicated: healthy volunteer bleed at 2 weeks. Unfractionated whole blood yielded total RNA. This sample was included in a study of human T cells and chemical hapten exposure. The CDR3 length is 17 residues. Germline V gives CDR1 SGHTA, CDR2 FQGNSA. The V end was cut by 5 bases, the J end by 3 bases, with 21 bases between. As the library was built, unique molecular identifiers were attached to individual cDNA molecules. Original handling: Counting gave a median of around 90,000 TCRs per sample, with values ranging from about 23,224 to 700,000. In TCRdb, the RACE reads were re-called with MiXCR into one record per CDR3 protein. The V and J calls come from TCRdb's annotation, not from the publication. The repertoire includes tens of thousands of distinct CDR3 sequences, around 9% of them detected once, and about 3.1% sits in the top ten.

General observations from the study: High-frequency TCRs, those above 1 in 1000, stayed the same after DPC sensitization.

Sequencing used whole blood. This chain uses TRBV7-2 with TRBJ2-3; possible D gene TRBD1, 6 bases. The sequence was obtained from a female donor in good health. Some clones in this sample may be carry-over from other donors' samples. CDR3 coding DNA: TGTGCCAGCAGCCTTCGGCCTCTACAGGGTGCAACAGATACGCAGTATTTT. This translates into CASSLRPLQGATDTQYF.